The 20 T cell receptor beta chains reported below all come from one sample, sequenced in a study of cytomegalovirus exposure and HLA in healthy donors (TCRdb year 2017). The method behind the library was the immunoSEQ multiplex PCR assay. The multiplex PCR relied on a mix of 60 forward primers for TCR Vbeta segments and 13 reverse primers for TCR Jbeta segments. In TCRdb, the immuneACCESS table is reduced to in-frame sequences with V and J assigned. These tables do not hold every clone; where another copy was compared, an unresolved V gene accounts for under half, and the others remain unexplained. For this sample the table gives around 140,000 clones, of which more than 75% were detected only once. The ten top clones hold approximately 1% of the sample. Sequencing was carried out using PBMCs. The receptors originated from a male donor in good health and CMV-seronegative.

The rearrangement joins TRBV7-9 to TRBJ2-7; 9 bases agree with TRBD1. V was clipped by 1 base and J by 0 bases; unmatched bases: 1. Looked up from germline, CDR1 is SEHNR and CDR2 is FQNEAQ (reference sequence). This CDR3 comprises 15 residues. CDR3 sequence: CASSLGQGVSYEQYF. The DNA of the CDR3 is TGTGCCAGCAGCTTAGGACAGGGGGTCTCCTACGAGCAGTACTTC.

The chain has TRBV27 and TRBJ1-1; D perhaps matches TRBD1 (6 bases). V was pared by 2 bases and J by 5 bases, with 12 bases between. Germline assignment: CDR1 MNHEY and CDR2 SMNVEV (reference sequence). This CDR3 is 14 amino acids long. The CDR3 coding sequence is TGTGCCAGCAGTTTAGGGGGCAGCGGAACTGAAGCTTTCTTT. The encoded protein is CASSLGGSGTEAFF.

This clone came up a few times. V is TRBV4-3 and J is TRBJ1-2; D perhaps matches TRBD1 (5 bases). Germline V gene lookup returns CDR1 LGHNA and CDR2 YSLEER. CDR3 length equals 16 residues. Trimming took 0 bases from V and 8 from J, leaving 19 bases between them. The CDR3 DNA is TGCGCCAGCAGCCAAGATTTAAACCCGGGAGGGGAGGGCTACACCTTC. Residues: CASSQDLNPGGEGYTF.

The chain has TRBV27 and TRBJ2-2; 9 nucleotides line up with TRBD1. Germline values: CDR1 MNHEY, CDR2 SMNVEV (reference sequence). This CDR3 is 14 amino acids long. With 4 bases clipped from V and 3 bases from J, the junction kept 0 bases outside the gene matches. CDR3: CASSWTGDTGELFF. The CDR3 region has the DNA TGTGCCAGCAGTTGGACAGGGGACACCGGGGAGCTGTTTTTT.

V and J are TRBV11-2 and TRBJ1-1, with D maybe TRBD1 (5 bases). Per the germline V gene, CDR1 is SGHAT and CDR2 is FQNNGV. CDR3 length equals 14 residues. Between the trimmed V and J ends, which lost 3 bases and 3 bases, there was a span of 11 bases. The CDR3 protein is CASSFFRVDTEAFF. In DNA form, the CDR3 reads TGTGCCAGCAGCTTTTTCAGGGTAGACACTGAAGCTTTCTTT.

This clone was found a few times. This chain joins TRBV10-3 and TRBJ2-1; tentative D call: TRBD1 (8 bases). The CDR3 runs 14 residues. CDR1 is ENHRY and CDR2 is SYGVKD in the germline V gene. V lost 8 bases and J 10 bases, leaving 21 bases between the germline ends. DNA for the CDR3: TGTGCCATCTTGTCGGGACAGGCAGCGGGGGAGCAGTTCTTC. Encoded protein: CAILSGQAAGEQFF.

The chain links TRBV2 to TRBJ1-4, with 8 nucleotides matching TRBD1. The CDR3 covers 15 residues. Germline V gene sequence: CDR1 SNHLY, CDR2 FYNNEI. V dropped 4 bases and J dropped 3; count of bases not matched to a gene: 4. Here the CDR3 reads CASSATGVSNEKLFF. In DNA form, the CDR3 reads TGTGCCAGCAGTGCGACAGGGGTTTCTAATGAAAAACTGTTTTTT.

V and J are TRBV7-2 and TRBJ2-6; TRBD1 matches 7 bases. The trim removed 5 bases at V and 4 bases at J, leaving 8 bases unmatched. Germline V gives CDR1 SGHTA, CDR2 FQGNSA. The CDR3 sequence is 16 residues long. CDR3 DNA sequence: TGTGCCAGCAGCCGCACAGGGGTGGGGGGGGCCAACGTCCTGACTTTC. As protein: CASSRTGVGGANVLTF.

The count of this clone is one. This chain links TRBV7-2 with TRBJ1-2, with no clear D. Germline CDR1 is SGHTA and CDR2 is FQGNSA. The CDR3 covers 15 residues. With 2 bases removed from V and 0 bases from J, the gap between germline ends came to 10 bases. The CDR3 loop is CASSLSSLANYGYTF. The CDR3 nucleotides are TGTGCCAGCAGCTTAAGTAGTTTAGCTAACTATGGCTACACCTTC.

This chain joins TRBV11-2 and TRBJ1-1; D ambiguous. This CDR3 has 12 residues. Germline assignment: CDR1 SGHAT and CDR2 FQNNGV. V was shortened by 5 bases and J by 5 bases, with 9 bases between the two germline ends. The DNA of the CDR3 is TGTGCCAGCAGCCCAGGATTAACTGAAGCTTTCTTT. Residues: CASSPGLTEAFF.

J is TRBJ1-1 and V is TRBV5-5; 10 bases map to TRBD1. The CDR3 loop spans 17 amino acids. Looked up from germline, CDR1 is SGHKS and CDR2 is YYEKEE (reference sequence). J was trimmed by 5 bases and V by 0 bases; bases with no gene match: 10. The CDR3 coding sequence is TGTGCCAGCAGCTTGGCTTTTAGGGACAGGGGTGAGACTGAAGCTTTCTTT. Protein product: CASSLAFRDRGETEAFF.

This clone was counted between two and nine times. This sequence joins TRBV19 and TRBJ2-2; 9 bases line up with TRBD1. Germline V gives CDR1 LNHDA, CDR2 SQIVND (reference sequence). The CDR3 is 14 residues long. V was pared by 11 bases and J by 3 bases, with 7 bases of the junction left unmatched. The CDR3 nucleotides read TGTGCCGTAGGGACAGGGCGGGACACCGGGGAGCTGTTTTTT. Protein: CAVGTGRDTGELFF.

The rearrangement joins TRBV4-1 to TRBJ1-2; TRBD1 might be the D (6 bases). Germline CDR1 and CDR2: MGHRA and YSYEKL. V was pared by 1 base and J by 4 bases, with 13 bases between. This CDR3 has 15 amino acids. CDR3 in DNA: TGCGCCAGCAGCCAAGTAGGGGGTGAAGGCTATGGCTACACCTTC. Encoded protein: CASSQVGGEGYGYTF.

The chain uses TRBV19 and TRBJ1-2, with 9 positions matching TRBD1. After removal of 6 bases from V and 4 bases from J, the junction contained 3 bases not matched to a gene. CDR1 LNHDA and CDR2 SQIVND come from the germline V gene (reference sequence). This CDR3 contains 13 residues. Here the CDR3 reads CASRWGQGYGYTF. As DNA, the CDR3 is TGTGCCAGTAGATGGGGACAGGGCTATGGCTACACCTTC.

This clone has a handful of counts. The rearrangement uses TRBV7-9 and TRBJ2-3; possibly TRBD2 for D (6 bases). The V end lost 3 bases, the J end lost 0 bases, and 10 bases lay between the germline ends. Germline V gene lookup returns CDR1 SEHNR and CDR2 FQNEAQ (reference sequence). The CDR3 spans 15 residues. The CDR3 DNA reads as TGTGCCAGCAGCTTCCGTAGCGGAAGCACAGATACGCAGTATTTT. It specifies CASSFRSGSTDTQYF. Together with reference TRBV7-9 and TRBJ2-3, the CDR3 gives the full variable domain: DTGVSQNPRHKITKRGQNVTFRCDPISEHNRLYWYRQTLGQGPEFLTYFQNEAQLEKSRLLSDRFSAERPKGSFSTLEIQRTEQGDSAMYLCASSFRSGSTDTQYFGPGTRLTVL.

The V gene is TRBV7-6, the J gene TRBJ2-3; D ambiguous. From germline, CDR1 is SGHVS and CDR2 FNYEAQ. V lost 0 bases, J lost 12 bases, and 10 bases lay in between. The CDR3 contains 12 residues. The DNA of the CDR3 is TGTGCCAGCAGCTTAGCGGAGCTTGGCCAGTATTTT. It encodes CASSLAELGQYF.

The chain has TRBV5-4 and TRBJ2-1; D gene unclear. The germline V gene has CDR1 SGHNT and CDR2 YYREEE (reference sequence). V lost 0 bases to trimming and J lost 0 bases, with 10 bases between them. This CDR3 comprises 16 residues. This CDR3 reads CASSLGPASSYNEQFF. CDR3 coding DNA: TGTGCCAGCAGCTTGGGCCCGGCTAGCTCCTACAATGAGCAGTTCTTC.

The V gene is TRBV5-1, the J gene TRBJ1-2; 8 nucleotides match TRBD1. Trimming took 6 bases from V and 3 from J; bases not matched to a gene: 4. Germline lookup yields CDR1 SGHRS and CDR2 YFSETQ. There are 13 residues in the CDR3. For the CDR3, the DNA is TGCGCCAGCACCGAACAGGGGGACTATGGCTACACCTTC. This encodes CASTEQGDYGYTF.

This chain uses TRBV6-1 with TRBJ2-5, with D perhaps matching TRBD2 (5 bases). Per the germline V gene, CDR1 is MNHNS and CDR2 is SASEGT. The germline V and J ends were trimmed by 3 bases and 2 bases, with 16 bases remaining between them. This CDR3 is built from 16 residues. In DNA form, the CDR3 reads TGTGCCAGCAGTGATTTGATACTCCGGGGTCAAGAGACCCAGTACTTC. Translated, it gives CASSDLILRGQETQYF.

J is TRBJ1-4 and V is TRBV15; a possible D gene is TRBD1 (6 bases). V shed 0 bases and J shed 5 bases, with 7 bases lying between them. The CDR3 sequence is 14 residues long. Germline CDR1 LNHNV, CDR2 YYDKDF (reference sequence). The CDR3 here is CATSRDQGNEKLFF. For the CDR3, the DNA is TGTGCCACCAGCAGAGATCAGGGGAATGAAAAACTGTTTTTT.